This entry concerns a single T cell receptor beta chain. These data are taken from a study of blood T cell repertoires in COVID-19. Per the germline V gene, CDR1 is LGHNA and CDR2 is YNFKEQ. Between the trimmed V and J ends, which lost 1 base and 6 bases, there was a span of 6 bases. The CDR3 is 13 amino acids. Researchers sorted participants into cohorts using their self-reported clinical history. Per the original data handling: Amplification of reference gene primers was used by the study to estimate nucleated cell counts. Assay: immunoSEQ multiplex PCR; the TCRdb copy retains only in-frame clones and omits some. The V and J calls and clone size come from that table; D and trimming were worked out from the DNA. The sample yields around 270,000 clones, 88% seen once.

The rearrangement joins TRBV4-2 to TRBJ2-2; maybe TRBD1 (5 bases). The specimen sequenced was PBMCs or T cells enriched from blood (not recorded which). This clonotype originated in a woman between 40 and 55 years old who had been exposed to COVID-19. Here the CDR3 DNA reads TGTGCCAGCAGCCAAGTAGGGGCCGGGGAGCTGTTTTTT. As protein: CASSQVGAGELFF.